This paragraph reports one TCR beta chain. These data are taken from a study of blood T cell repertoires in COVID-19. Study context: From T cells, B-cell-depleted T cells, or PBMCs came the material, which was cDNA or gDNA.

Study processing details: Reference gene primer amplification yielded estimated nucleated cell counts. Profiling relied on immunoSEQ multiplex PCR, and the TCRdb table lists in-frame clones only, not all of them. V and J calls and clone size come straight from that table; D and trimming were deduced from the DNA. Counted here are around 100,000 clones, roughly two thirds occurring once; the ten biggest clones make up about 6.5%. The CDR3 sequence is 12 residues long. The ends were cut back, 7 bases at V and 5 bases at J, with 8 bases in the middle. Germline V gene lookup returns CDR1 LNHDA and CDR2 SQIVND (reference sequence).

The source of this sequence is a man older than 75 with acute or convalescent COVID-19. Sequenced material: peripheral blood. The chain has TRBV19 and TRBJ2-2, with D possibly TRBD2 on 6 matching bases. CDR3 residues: CASTGTTGELFF. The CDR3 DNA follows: TGTGCCAGTACTGGGACTACCGGGGAGCTGTTTTTT.